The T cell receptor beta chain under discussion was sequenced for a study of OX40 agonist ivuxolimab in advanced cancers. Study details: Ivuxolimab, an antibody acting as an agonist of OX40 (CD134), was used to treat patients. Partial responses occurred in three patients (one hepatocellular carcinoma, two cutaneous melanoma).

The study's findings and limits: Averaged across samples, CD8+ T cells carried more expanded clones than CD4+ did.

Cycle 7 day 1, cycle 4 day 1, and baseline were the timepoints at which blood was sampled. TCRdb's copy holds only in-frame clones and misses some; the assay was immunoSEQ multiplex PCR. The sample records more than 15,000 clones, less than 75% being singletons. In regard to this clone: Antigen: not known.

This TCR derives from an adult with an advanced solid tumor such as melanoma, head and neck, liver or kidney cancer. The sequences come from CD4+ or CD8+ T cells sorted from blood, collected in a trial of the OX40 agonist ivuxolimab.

CDR3 sequence: CAISESAGAHGYTF. CDR3 DNA sequence: TGTGCCATCAGTGAGTCGGCAGGGGCACATGGCTACACCTTC. The gene calls are TRBV10-3 and TRBJ1-2, with D perhaps TRBD1 (6 bases). V dropped 0 bases and J dropped 6 bases, with 11 bases sitting between them. Germline V gene sequence: CDR1 ENHRY, CDR2 SYGVKD. The CDR3 contains 14 residues.